This TCR beta chain was sequenced during a study of sequential checkpoint blockade in melanoma. As for the study in general: Each arm's sequence ended with maintenance nivolumab.

The treatment: randomized to nivolumab then ipilimumab (arm A) or the reverse (arm B). DNA-damaging chemotherapy had not been given to any patient beforehand. Sorted cells were live CD3+CD8+, lacking CD19 and CD56, from PBMCs. The CDR3 has 14 residues. Trimming removed 3 bases from V and 4 bases from J, with 10 bases in between. The germline V gene encodes CDR1 SNHLY and CDR2 FYNNEI. Method: immunoSEQ multiplex PCR; TCRdb's copy keeps in-frame clones and lacks some. The sample consists of about 12,000 clones, 65% to 75% of them appearing once. The TCR originated in a human donor with melanoma. J is TRBJ1-5 and V is TRBV2; the D is unclear. Source: CD8+ T cells sorted from blood (inferred from file names), taken from a patient given nivolumab and ipilimumab in sequence. CDR3 coding DNA: TGTGCCAGCAGTGATCCGGGAGCAAATCAGCCCCAGCATTTT. Its translation: CASSDPGANQPQHF. Complete variable domain (other parts from reference TRBV2 and TRBJ1-5): EPEVTQTPSHQVTQMGQEVILRCVPISNHLYFYWYRQILGQKVEFLVSFYNNEISEKSEIFDDQFSVERPDGSNFTLKIRSTKLEDSAMYFCASSDPGANQPQHFGDGTRLSIL.